The sequence of this T cell receptor beta chain was determined in a study of Ad26.COV2.S vaccination and SARS-CoV-2 variants. Study as a whole: Participant was drawn from the COV1001 Ad26.COV2.S trial arm. The study gave Ad26.COV2.S intramuscularly, once or twice 56 days apart.

Regarding this clone: Its matching antigen is unknown.

Stated treatment: some 19 received Ad26.COV2.S at low or high dose, single or two shots; about five received placebo; per-sample allocation not given. Repertoires come from day 63 after the first vaccine or placebo injection. Vaccination employed an Ad26 vector expressing the Wuhan-strain SARS-CoV-2 spike. Study results and limitations: TCR breadth and depth estimates may have understated total T cell responses.

The germline CDR1 and CDR2 sequences are LNHDA and SQIVND (reference sequence). Trimming stripped 5 bases from V and 7 bases from J, with 12 bases between. The CDR3 covers 13 residues. Assay: immunoSEQ multiplex PCR; the TCRdb copy retains only in-frame clones and omits some. Of over 250,000 clones in the sample, about 90% are singletons; the top ten hold about 3.1%. The sample was peripheral blood, taken in a trial of Ad26.COV2.S vaccine versus placebo. The chain recombines TRBV19 with TRBJ2-1, with a tentative D call TRBD2 (6 bases). The TCR comes from a person between 18 and 59 years old who received the Ad26.COV2.S COVID-19 vaccine or a placebo. The DNA for the CDR3 is TGTGCCAGTAGTCGGACGGCGGGGAATGAGCAGTTCTTC. This sequence encodes CASSRTAGNEQFF.